This T cell receptor beta chain was identified in a study of cytomegalovirus exposure and HLA in healthy donors. In germline, CDR1 is MNHEY, CDR2 SVGAGI. The V gene end was trimmed by 6 bases and the J gene end by 5 bases; junction bases not matched to a gene: 9. The CDR3 consists of 15 residues. Regarding this clone: Its antigen is unidentified.

Amplification used 60 Vbeta primers and 13 Jbeta primers. Measured with immunoSEQ multiplex PCR; TCRdb has only the in-frame clones, and not every one. The sample carries around 190,000 clones, 60% to 80% recorded once. Study-wide findings and caveats: Highly shared sequence variants in one cluster were likely a sequencing artifact. TCR beta sequences numbering fewer than 20,000 were associated with HLA alleles at 0.05 false discovery rate in a later analysis.

The genes are TRBV6-5 and TRBJ2-3, with TRBD1 matching 9 bases. This receptor was obtained from a woman younger than 45 in good health and CMV-seronegative. The sequenced sample consisted of PBMCs. CDR3 bases: TGTGCCAGCAGGGCACTCACAGGGGGCAGAGATACGCAGTATTTT. This encodes CASRALTGGRDTQYF.